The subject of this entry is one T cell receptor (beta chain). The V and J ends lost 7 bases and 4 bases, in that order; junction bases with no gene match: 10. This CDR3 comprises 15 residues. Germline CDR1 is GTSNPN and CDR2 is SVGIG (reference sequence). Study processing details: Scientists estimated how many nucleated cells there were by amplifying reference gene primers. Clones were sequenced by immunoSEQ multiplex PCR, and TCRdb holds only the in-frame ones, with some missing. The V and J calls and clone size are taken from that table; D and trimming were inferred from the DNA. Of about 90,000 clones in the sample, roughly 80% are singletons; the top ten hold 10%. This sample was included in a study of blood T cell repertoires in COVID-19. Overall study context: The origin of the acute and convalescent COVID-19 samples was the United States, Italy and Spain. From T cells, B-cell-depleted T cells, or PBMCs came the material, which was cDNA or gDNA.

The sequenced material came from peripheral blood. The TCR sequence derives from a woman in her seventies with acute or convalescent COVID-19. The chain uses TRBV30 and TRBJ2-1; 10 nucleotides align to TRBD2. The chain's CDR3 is CASGKGLAAYNEQFF. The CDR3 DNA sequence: TGTGCCTCCGGCAAAGGACTAGCGGCTTACAATGAGCAGTTCTTC.